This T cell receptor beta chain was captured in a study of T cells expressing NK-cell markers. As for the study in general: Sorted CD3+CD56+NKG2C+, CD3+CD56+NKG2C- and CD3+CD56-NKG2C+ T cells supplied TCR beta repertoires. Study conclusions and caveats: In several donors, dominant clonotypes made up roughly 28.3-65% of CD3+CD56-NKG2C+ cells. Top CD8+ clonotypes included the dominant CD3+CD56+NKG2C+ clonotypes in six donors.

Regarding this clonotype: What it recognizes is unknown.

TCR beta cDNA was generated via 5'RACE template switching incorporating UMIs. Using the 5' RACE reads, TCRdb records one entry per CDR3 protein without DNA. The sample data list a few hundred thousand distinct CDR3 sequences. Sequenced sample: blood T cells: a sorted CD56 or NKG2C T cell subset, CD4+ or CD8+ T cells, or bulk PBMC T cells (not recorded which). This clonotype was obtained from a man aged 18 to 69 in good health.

The CDR3 region is CASSSERVSPSYGYTF. This chain uses TRBV7-9 with TRBJ1-2. CDR1 SEHNR and CDR2 FQNEAQ come from the germline V gene (reference sequence). The CDR3 is 16 residues long. Filled out from reference TRBV7-9 and TRBJ1-2, the complete variable domain reads DTGVSQNPRHKITKRGQNVTFRCDPISEHNRLYWYRQTLGQGPEFLTYFQNEAQLEKSRLLSDRFSAERPKGSFSTLEIQRTEQGDSAMYLCASSSERVSPSYGYTFGSGTRLTVV.